The sequence of this T cell receptor beta chain was determined in a study of cytomegalovirus exposure and HLA in healthy donors. The CDR3 loop spans 12 amino acids. Germline lookup yields CDR1 LNHDA and CDR2 SQIVND (reference sequence). V was shortened by 7 bases and J by 4 bases, with 10 bases between the two germline ends. This clone was detected a few times. Antigen specificity is unknown. PCR employed 60 Vbeta and 13 Jbeta primers. Method: immunoSEQ multiplex PCR; TCRdb's copy keeps in-frame clones and lacks some. The profile shows 200,000 or so clones, about 77% of them singletons. Findings of the study overall: In vitro, three CMV-associated chains proved specific for CMV antigens. It was assumed in the presence/absence analyses that sequencing depth was roughly uniform across donors.

This chain links TRBV19 with TRBJ1-1; the D is unclear. Sequencing was performed on PBMCs. This clonotype was sampled from a young woman in good health and CMV-seropositive. CDR3 region: CASMVRPTEAFF. DNA for the CDR3: TGTGCCAGTATGGTGCGGCCCACTGAAGCTTTCTTT. Filled out from reference TRBV19 and TRBJ1-1, the complete variable domain reads DGGITQSPKYLFRKEGQNVTLSCEQNLNHDAMYWYRQDPGQGLRLIYYSQIVNDFQKGDIAEGYSVSREKKESFPLTVTSAQKNPTAFYLCASMVRPTEAFFGQGTRLTVV.